The 7 T cell receptor beta chains listed next were all sequenced from one sample in a study of cytomegalovirus exposure and HLA in healthy donors. Libraries were prepared by immunoSEQ multiplex PCR; TCRdb keeps only in-frame clonotypes and omits some of them. Seen here are about 120,000 clones, approximately 95% observed once, and the top ten hold 1.7%. The sample consisted of PBMCs. Receptors originate from a man younger than 35 in good health and CMV-seronegative.

The V call is TRBV27, the J call TRBJ1-2, with TRBD1 matching 9 bases. In germline, CDR1 is MNHEY, CDR2 SMNVEV (reference sequence). V trimming: 5 bases; J trimming: 4 bases; junction bases outside the gene matches: 8. This CDR3 spans 15 amino acids. This chain's CDR3 is CASSPATDRGYGYTF. The CDR3 DNA is TGTGCCAGCAGTCCTGCCACGGACAGGGGCTATGGCTACACCTTC.

The rearrangement joins TRBV11-2 to TRBJ1-3; TRBD1 is a possible D gene (6 bases). The CDR3 spans 14 residues. Between the trimmed V and J ends, which lost 5 bases and 0 bases, there was a span of 8 bases. From germline, CDR1 is SGHAT and CDR2 FQNNGV. Written as DNA, the CDR3 is TGTGCCAGCAGCCCGGACAGCTCTGGAAACACCATATATTTT. Its translation: CASSPDSSGNTIYF. Together with reference TRBV11-2 and TRBJ1-3, the CDR3 gives the full variable domain: EAGVAQSPRYKIIEKRQSVAFWCNPISGHATLYWYQQILGQGPKLLIQFQNNGVVDDSQLPKDRFSAERLKGVDSTLKIQPAKLEDSAVYLCASSPDSSGNTIYFGEGSWLTVV.

The chain has TRBV28 and TRBJ1-1, with TRBD1 matching 7 bases. The germline gives CDR1 MDHEN, CDR2 SYDVKM. This CDR3 contains 16 residues. Losses at the gene ends were 6 bases for V and 0 bases for J; bases not matched to a gene: 10. CDR3: CASRSRDRAMNTEAFF. CDR3 nucleotides: TGTGCCAGCAGGTCTCGGGACAGAGCGATGAACACTGAAGCTTTCTTT.

The chain is built from TRBV5-6 and TRBJ2-1, with D maybe TRBD2 (6 bases). V lost 1 base to trimming and J lost 10 bases, with 6 bases between them. CDR3 size: 11 residues. Germline V gene data show CDR1 as SGHDT and CDR2 as YYEEEE. CDR3 DNA sequence: TGTGCCAGCAGCTTGCTAGCGGAGCAGTTCTTC. Protein product: CASSLLAEQFF.

The chain employs TRBV28 and TRBJ2-7; D might be TRBD2 (6 bases). The CDR3 consists of 15 residues. V was clipped by 5 bases and J by 0 bases, with 14 bases between them. CDR1 and CDR2 from the germline V gene are MDHEN and SYDVKM. CDR3 nucleotides: TGTGCCAGCAGTCCCTATGGGGGGAGCTCCTACGAGCAGTACTTC. It codes for CASSPYGGSSYEQYF. The entire variable domain, with the rest obtained from reference TRBV28 and TRBJ2-7, is as follows: DVKVTQSSRYLVKRTGEKVFLECVQDMDHENMFWYRQDPGLGLRLIYFSYDVKMKEKGDIPEGYSVSREKKERFSLILESASTNQTSMYLCASSPYGGSSYEQYFGPGTRLTVT.

This clone was counted once. The rearrangement joins TRBV4-2 to TRBJ1-1; D gene ambiguous. Trimming took off 5 bases at V and 4 bases at J, with 17 bases between the two ends. The CDR3 contains 15 residues. CDR1 is LGHNA, CDR2 YNFKEQ, per germline. CDR3 sequence (DNA): TGTGCCAGCAGCACGTTGAGAACAGCCGCCACTGAAGCTTTCTTT. It is translated as CASSTLRTAATEAFF.

The chain carries TRBV12-5 and TRBJ1-5; 7 bases align to TRBD1. CDR3 length equals 13 residues. The germline V gene encodes CDR1 LGHNT and CDR2 FRNRAP. V trimming: 6 bases; J trimming: 6 bases; junction bases outside the gene matches: 5. This CDR3 is CASGGQAFQPQHF. CDR3 bases: TGTGCTAGTGGAGGACAGGCGTTTCAGCCCCAGCATTTT.